This T cell receptor (beta chain) was captured in a study of T cells after posttransplantation cyclophosphamide. This clone was seen repeatedly, ten times or more. Its target is unknown. The CDR3 runs 14 residues. V shed 5 bases, J shed 3 bases, and the junction held 5 bases outside the gene matches. Germline loops: CDR1 MDHEN, CDR2 SYDVKM. Assay: immunoSEQ multiplex PCR; the TCRdb copy retains only in-frame clones and omits some. The sample counts 40,000 to 55,000 clones, none seen once; the ten largest own 2% to 2.5%. General study points: Donor-recipient repertoire similarity was low at 1-2 months, rising over year one. After PTCy, TRB diversity resembled that of CNI/methotrexate controls.

The receptor was isolated from a man in his forties or fifties in good health, CMV-negative, and a related stem cell transplant donor. This rearrangement joins TRBV28 to TRBJ2-7; 9 bases line up with TRBD1. The sample consisted of PBMCs. CDR3 residues: CASSPGQGGYEQYF. In DNA form, the CDR3 reads TGTGCCAGCAGTCCGGGACAGGGAGGCTACGAGCAGTACTTC.